The T cell receptor beta chain under discussion was sequenced for a study of OX40 agonist ivuxolimab in advanced cancers. Study-wide context: With a range of roughly 20 to 85, age averaged about 59 years, and about 80% were male. Study results and limitations: Expanded clones were, on average, more numerous in CD8+ T cells than in CD4+.

Exclusion of a patient followed from autoimmune disease history or systemic immunosuppression. Sequencing was performed with immunoSEQ multiplex PCR; in TCRdb, only in-frame clones are kept and a portion is missing. This table has about 50,000 clones, 79% appearing once. Looked up from germline, CDR1 is SQVTM and CDR2 is ANQGSEA. There are 14 residues in the CDR3. The germline V and J ends were trimmed by 0 bases and 5 bases, with 13 bases remaining between them. Concerning this clone: Its cognate antigen is unknown.

This sample comprised CD4+ or CD8+ T cells sorted from blood, obtained in a trial of the OX40 agonist ivuxolimab. The source is an adult with an advanced solid tumor such as melanoma, head and neck, liver or kidney cancer. The chain recombines TRBV29-1 with TRBJ1-2; no reliable D call. In DNA form, the CDR3 reads TGCAGCGTTGAAGATGAACGGACTGGGTATGGCTACACCTTC. Protein: CSVEDERTGYGYTF. Based on the CDR3 plus reference TRBV29-1 and TRBJ1-2, the full variable domain is SAVISQKPSRDICQRGTSLTIQCQVDSQVTMMFWYRQQPGQSLTLIATANQGSEATYESGFVIDKFPISRPNLTFSTLTVSNMSPEDSSIYLCSVEDERTGYGYTFGSGTRLTVV.